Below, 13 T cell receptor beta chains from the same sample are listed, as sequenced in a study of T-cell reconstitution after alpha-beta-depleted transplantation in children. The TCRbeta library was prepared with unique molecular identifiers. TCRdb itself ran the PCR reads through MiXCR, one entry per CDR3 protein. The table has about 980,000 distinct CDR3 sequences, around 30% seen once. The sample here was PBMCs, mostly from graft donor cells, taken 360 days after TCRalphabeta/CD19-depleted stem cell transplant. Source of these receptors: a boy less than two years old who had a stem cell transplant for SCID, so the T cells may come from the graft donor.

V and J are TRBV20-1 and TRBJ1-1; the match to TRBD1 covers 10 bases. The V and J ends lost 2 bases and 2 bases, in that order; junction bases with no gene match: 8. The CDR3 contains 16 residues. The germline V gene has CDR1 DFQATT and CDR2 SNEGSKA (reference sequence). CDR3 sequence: CSARRPKTGGNTEAFF. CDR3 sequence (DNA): TGCAGTGCTAGAAGGCCCAAGACAGGGGGCAACACTGAAGCTTTCTTT.

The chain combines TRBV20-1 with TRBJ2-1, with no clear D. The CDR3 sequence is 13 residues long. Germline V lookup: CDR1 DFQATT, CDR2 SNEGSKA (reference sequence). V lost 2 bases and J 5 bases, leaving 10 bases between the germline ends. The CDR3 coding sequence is TGCAGTGCTAGACTGGACCCCGACAATGAGCAGTTCTTC. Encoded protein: CSARLDPDNEQFF.

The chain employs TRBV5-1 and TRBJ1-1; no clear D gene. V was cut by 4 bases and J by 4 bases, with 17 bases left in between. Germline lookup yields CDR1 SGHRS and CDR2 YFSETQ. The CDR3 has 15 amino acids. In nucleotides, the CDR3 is TGCGCCAGCAGCCTCGGGCCTCTCGGAGGCACTGAAGCTTTCTTT. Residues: CASSLGPLGGTEAFF. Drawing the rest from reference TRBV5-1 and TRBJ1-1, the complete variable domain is KAGVTQTPRYLIKTRGQQVTLSCSPISGHRSVSWYQQTPGQGLQFLFEYFSETQRNKGNFPGRFSGRQFSNSRSEMNVSTLELGDSALYLCASSLGPLGGTEAFFGQGTRLTVV.

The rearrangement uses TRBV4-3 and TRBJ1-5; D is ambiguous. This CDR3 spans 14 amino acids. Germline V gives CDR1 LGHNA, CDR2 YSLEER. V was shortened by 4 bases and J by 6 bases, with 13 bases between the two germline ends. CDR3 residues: CASSPQAGRQPQHF. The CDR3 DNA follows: TGCGCCAGCAGCCCTCAAGCCGGGCGTCAGCCCCAGCATTTT.

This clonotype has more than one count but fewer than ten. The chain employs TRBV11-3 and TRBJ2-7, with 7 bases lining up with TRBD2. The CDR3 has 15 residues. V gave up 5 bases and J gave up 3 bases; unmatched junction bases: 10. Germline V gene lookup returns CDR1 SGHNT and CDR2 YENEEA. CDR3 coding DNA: TGTGCCAGCAGCCCTAGACTGGGCGGGAGCTACGAGCAGTACTTC. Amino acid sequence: CASSPRLGGSYEQYF.

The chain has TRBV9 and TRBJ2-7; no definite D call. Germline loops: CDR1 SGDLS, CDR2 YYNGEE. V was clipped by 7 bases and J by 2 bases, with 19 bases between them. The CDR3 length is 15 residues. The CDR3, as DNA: TGTGCCAGCCGCGAGTTCCGAGGCAACCCCTACGAGCAGTACTTC. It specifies CASREFRGNPYEQYF.

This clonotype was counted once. The DNA for the CDR3 is TGTGCCAGCAGTCCTAAACCGGGACACGGGACTGAAGCTTTCTTT. This codes for CASSPKPGHGTEAFF. The chain uses TRBV2 and TRBJ1-1, with D perhaps matching TRBD1 (6 bases). The CDR3 consists of 15 residues. The germline V gene has CDR1 SNHLY and CDR2 FYNNEI. V gave up 5 bases and J gave up 5 bases, with 18 bases separating them.

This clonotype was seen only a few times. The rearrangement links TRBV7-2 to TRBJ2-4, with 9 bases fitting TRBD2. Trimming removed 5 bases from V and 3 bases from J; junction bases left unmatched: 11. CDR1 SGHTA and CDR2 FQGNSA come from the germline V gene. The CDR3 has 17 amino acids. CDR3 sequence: CASSQRVTSGHKNIQYF. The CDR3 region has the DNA TGTGCCAGCAGCCAACGCGTAACTAGCGGGCACAAAAACATTCAGTACTTC.

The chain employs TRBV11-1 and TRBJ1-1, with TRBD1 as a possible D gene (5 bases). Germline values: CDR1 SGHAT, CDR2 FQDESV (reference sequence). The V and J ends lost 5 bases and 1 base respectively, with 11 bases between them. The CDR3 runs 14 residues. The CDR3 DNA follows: TGTGCCAGCAGCCGACATGGGGGGAACACTGAAGCTTTCTTT. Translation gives CASSRHGGNTEAFF. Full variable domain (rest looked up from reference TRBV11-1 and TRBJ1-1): EAEVAQSPRYKITEKSQAVAFWCDPISGHATLYWYRQILGQGPELLVQFQDESVVDDSQLPKDRFSAERLKGVDSTLKIQPAELGDSAMYLCASSRHGGNTEAFFGQGTRLTVV.

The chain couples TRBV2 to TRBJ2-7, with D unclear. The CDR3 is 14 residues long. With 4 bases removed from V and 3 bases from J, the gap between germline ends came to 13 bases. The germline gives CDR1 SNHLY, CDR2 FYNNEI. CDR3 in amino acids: CASSGGVLGYEQYF. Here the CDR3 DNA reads TGTGCCAGCAGTGGTGGGGTGCTGGGCTACGAGCAGTACTTC.

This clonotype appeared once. This CDR3 reads CASRRGPGTSEHTQYF. In DNA form, the CDR3 reads TGTGCCAGCAGACGGGGACCCGGGACTAGCGAGCATACGCAGTATTTT. The rearrangement links TRBV12-3 or TRBV12-4 to TRBJ2-3; 10 bases are shared with TRBD2. The CDR3 totals 16 residues. V lost 6 bases and J lost 7; bases outside the gene matches: 13.

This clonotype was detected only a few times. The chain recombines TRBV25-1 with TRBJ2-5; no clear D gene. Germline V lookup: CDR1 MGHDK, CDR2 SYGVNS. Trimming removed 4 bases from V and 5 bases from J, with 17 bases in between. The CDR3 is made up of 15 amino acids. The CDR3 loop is CASSVPKAVEETQYF. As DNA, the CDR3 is TGTGCCAGCAGTGTCCCGAAAGCTGTGGAGGAGACCCAGTACTTC.

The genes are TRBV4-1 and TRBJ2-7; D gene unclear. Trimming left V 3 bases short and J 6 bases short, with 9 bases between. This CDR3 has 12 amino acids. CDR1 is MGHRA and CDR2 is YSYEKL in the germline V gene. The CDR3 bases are TGCGCCAGCAGCCACCTCATGGGCGAGCAGTACTTC. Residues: CASSHLMGEQYF.